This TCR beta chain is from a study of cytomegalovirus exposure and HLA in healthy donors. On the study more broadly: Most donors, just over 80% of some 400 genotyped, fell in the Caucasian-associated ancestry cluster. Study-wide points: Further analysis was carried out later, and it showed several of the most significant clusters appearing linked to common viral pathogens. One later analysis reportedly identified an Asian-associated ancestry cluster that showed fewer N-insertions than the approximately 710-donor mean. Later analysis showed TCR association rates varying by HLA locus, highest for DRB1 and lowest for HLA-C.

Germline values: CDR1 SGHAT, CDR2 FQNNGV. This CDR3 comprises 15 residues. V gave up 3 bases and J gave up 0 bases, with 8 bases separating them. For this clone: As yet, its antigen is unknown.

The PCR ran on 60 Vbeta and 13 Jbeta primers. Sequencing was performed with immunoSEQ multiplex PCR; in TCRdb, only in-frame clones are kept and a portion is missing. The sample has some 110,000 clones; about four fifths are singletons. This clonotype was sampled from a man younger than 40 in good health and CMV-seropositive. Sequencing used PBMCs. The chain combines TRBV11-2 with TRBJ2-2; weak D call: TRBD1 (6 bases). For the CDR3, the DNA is TGTGCCAGCAGCTTGGACAGCGCGAACACCGGGGAGCTGTTTTTT. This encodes CASSLDSANTGELFF.